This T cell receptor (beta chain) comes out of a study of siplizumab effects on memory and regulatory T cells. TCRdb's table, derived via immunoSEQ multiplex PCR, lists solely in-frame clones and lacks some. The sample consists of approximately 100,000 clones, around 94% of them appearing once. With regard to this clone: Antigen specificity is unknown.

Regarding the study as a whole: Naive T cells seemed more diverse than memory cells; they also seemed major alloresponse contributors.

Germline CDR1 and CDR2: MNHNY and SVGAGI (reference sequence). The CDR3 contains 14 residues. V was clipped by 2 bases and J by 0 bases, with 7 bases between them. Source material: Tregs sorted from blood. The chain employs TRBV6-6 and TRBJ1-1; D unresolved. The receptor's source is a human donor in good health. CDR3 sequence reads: CASSYQNMNTEAFF. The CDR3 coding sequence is TGTGCCAGCAGTTACCAAAACATGAACACTGAAGCTTTCTTT.